A selection of T cell receptor beta chains follows, all from one sample in a study of blood T cell repertoires in COVID-19. Only in-frame clones appear in the TCRdb table, and some are missing; sequencing was by immunoSEQ multiplex PCR. The sample records about half a million clones, 75% to 90% being singletons. The source material was peripheral blood. These TCRs come from a human donor in a cohort sampled during active COVID-19. Both conserved end residues are part of each CDR3. Fields, in order: J gene, CDR3 length, D gene, clone size, V gene, CDR3 protein, CDR3 DNA. The D gene is left open where the match is weak. The size field is filled for only some rows; it gives once, few, many or a size class.

TRBJ2-5 14 . . TRBV18 CASSPESGQETQYF TGTGCCAGCTCCCCCGAATCAGGCCAAGAGACCCAGTACTTC
TRBJ2-7 13 TRBD1 . TRBV5-4 CASSRDRGREQYF TGTGCCAGCAGCCGGGACAGGGGGAGGGAACAGTACTTC
TRBJ2-2 12 . . TRBV11-3 CASSFSRGELFF TGTGCCAGCAGCTTTAGTAGAGGGGAGCTGTTTTTT
TRBJ1-4 14 . . TRBV6-5 CASSRTTTNEKLFF TGTGCCAGCAGCCGAACTACAACTAATGAAAAACTGTTTTTT
TRBJ2-5 12 . . TRBV24-1 CATSDSPGDHYF TGTGCCACCAGTGATTCCCCCGGTGATCATTACTTC
TRBJ1-1 16 TRBD1 . TRBV18 CASSPVSGTGDTEAFF TGTGCCAGCTCACCAGTCTCCGGGACAGGGGACACTGAAGCTTTCTTT
TRBJ2-1 15 TRBD1 . TRBV6-2/TRBV6-3 CASSLGQGDWDEQFF TGTGCCAGCAGCCTCGGACAGGGGGATTGGGATGAGCAGTTCTTC
TRBJ1-5 15 . . TRBV7-3 CASSLDGQRNQPQHF TGTGCCAGCAGCTTAGACGGACAGCGCAATCAGCCCCAGCATTTT
TRBJ2-2 15 TRBD2 . TRBV2 CASQSNSGYTGELFF TGTGCCAGCCAGTCTAATAGCGGGTACACCGGGGAGCTGTTTTTT
TRBJ1-1 14 TRBD1 few TRBV6-5 CASSYSQGATEAFF TGTGCCAGCAGTTACTCCCAGGGGGCGACTGAAGCTTTCTTT
TRBJ2-2 13 . . TRBV19 CASSMNRAGELFF TGTGCCAGTAGTATGAACAGGGCCGGGGAGCTGTTTTTT
TRBJ1-3 17 TRBD1 . TRBV7-9 CASSLGGQGISGNTIYF TGTGCCAGCAGCTTAGGAGGACAGGGGATATCTGGAAACACCATATATTTT
TRBJ2-2 13 . . TRBV30 CAWGPMPTGELFF TGTGCCTGGGGGCCTATGCCCACCGGGGAGCTGTTTTTT
TRBJ2-2 15 . . TRBV19 CASTPKNYYTGELFF TGTGCCAGTACTCCAAAGAACTATTACACCGGGGAGCTGTTTTTT